Each of the 8 T cell receptor beta chains below was sequenced from the same sample in a study of blood T cell repertoires in COVID-19. Profiling relied on immunoSEQ multiplex PCR, and the TCRdb table lists in-frame clones only, not all of them. The table lists over 150,000 clones, roughly four fifths of them singletons, with 11% in the top ten. What was sequenced was peripheral blood. The receptors were sampled from a man between 65 and 79 years old with active or convalescent COVID-19.

The J gene is TRBJ2-7, the V gene TRBV28; D perhaps matches TRBD2 (5 bases). CDR3 length equals 14 residues. The ends were cut back, 10 bases at V and 7 bases at J, with 23 bases in the middle. Germline V CDR1 and CDR2: MDHEN, SYDVKM. As DNA, the CDR3 is TGTGCCACCCAACCCGGATCCAAAAGCGGAGAGCAGTACTTC. Translated, it gives CATQPGSKSGEQYF.

This chain joins TRBV10-2 and TRBJ2-1, with TRBD2 matching 11 bases. V shed 4 bases, J shed 4 bases, and the junction held 0 bases outside the gene matches. Germline loops: CDR1 WSHSY, CDR2 SAAADI. The CDR3 runs 14 residues. The CDR3 coding sequence is TGCGCCAGCAGTGCTAGCGGGGGGTACAATGAGCAGTTCTTC. Protein: CASSASGGYNEQFF.

This clone was picked up a small number of times. The CDR3 loop is CASSLTGSSYEQYF. Here the CDR3 DNA reads TGTGCCAGCAGCTTAACCGGGAGCTCCTACGAGCAGTACTTC. The chain has TRBV5-6 and TRBJ2-7, with D perhaps TRBD2 (6 bases). The ends were cut back, 2 bases at V and 0 bases at J, with 9 bases in the middle. The germline V gene encodes CDR1 SGHDT and CDR2 YYEEEE. This CDR3 is built from 14 residues. The full variable domain, in which reference TRBV5-6 and TRBJ2-7 provide the parts outside the CDR3, is DAGVTQSPTHLIKTRGQQVTLRCSPKSGHDTVSWYQQALGQGPQFIFQYYEEEERQRGNFPDRFSGHQFPNYSSELNVNALLLGDSALYLCASSLTGSSYEQYFGPGTRLTVT.

The chain is built from TRBV5-5 and TRBJ2-1, with 7 nucleotides matching TRBD2. CDR1 is SGHKS, CDR2 YYEKEE, per germline (reference sequence). Trimming cost V 6 bases and J 4 bases; bases outside gene matches: 16. CDR3 size: 17 residues. The CDR3 loop is CASTTSAPAAVYNEQFF. CDR3 nucleotides: TGTGCCAGCACAACTAGCGCCCCAGCAGCGGTTTACAATGAGCAGTTCTTC.

The V and J genes are TRBV9 and TRBJ1-2, with TRBD1 matching over 9 bases. Germline CDR1 and CDR2: SGDLS and YYNGEE. The CDR3 extends over 15 amino acids. V shed 1 base, J shed 4 bases, and the junction held 5 bases outside the gene matches. The CDR3 region is CASSVLGQGGYGYTF. The CDR3, as DNA: TGTGCCAGCAGCGTACTGGGACAGGGAGGCTATGGCTACACCTTC.

V usage is TRBV28 and J usage is TRBJ1-1, with TRBD1 matching over 9 bases. The CDR3 runs to 15 residues. With 4 bases clipped from V and 1 base from J, the junction kept 4 bases outside the gene matches. CDR1 is MDHEN and CDR2 is SYDVKM in the germline V gene. In nucleotides, the CDR3 is TGTGCCAGCAGTTCTCCGGGACAGGGGAACACTGAAGCTTTCTTT. Protein: CASSSPGQGNTEAFF.

This chain connects TRBV7-2 to TRBJ2-7, with 7 bases identical to TRBD1. The CDR3 spans 14 residues. The J segment lost 4 bases and the V segment lost 5 bases, leaving 8 bases of the junction unmatched. The germline V gene encodes CDR1 SGHTA and CDR2 FQGNSA. This CDR3 is CASSPPFRGYEQYF. The CDR3 DNA is TGTGCCAGCAGCCCTCCGTTCAGGGGGTACGAGCAGTACTTC. Full variable domain (remainder filled in from reference TRBV7-2 and TRBJ2-7): GAGVSQSPSNKVTEKGKDVELRCDPISGHTALYWYRQSLGQGLEFLIYFQGNSAPDKSGLPSDRFSAERTGGSVSTLTIQRTQQEDSAVYLCASSPPFRGYEQYFGPGTRLTVT.

The chain uses TRBV11-2 and TRBJ2-3; 9 positions agree with TRBD1. This CDR3 region has 15 residues. J gave up 3 bases and V 4 bases, and 5 bases lay outside the gene matches. The germline V gene has CDR1 SGHAT and CDR2 FQNNGV. The CDR3 is CASSSAGTGTDTQYF. The CDR3 DNA reads as TGTGCCAGCAGCTCCGCCGGGACAGGGACAGATACGCAGTATTTT. Using reference TRBV11-2 and TRBJ2-3 for the parts outside the CDR3, the full variable domain is EAGVAQSPRYKIIEKRQSVAFWCNPISGHATLYWYQQILGQGPKLLIQFQNNGVVDDSQLPKDRFSAERLKGVDSTLKIQPAKLEDSAVYLCASSSAGTGTDTQYFGPGTRLTVL.